This T cell receptor beta chain was documented in a study of memory CD4+ T cells and cytomegalovirus serostatus. Notes on the study in general: Each of approximately 63 CMV-associated TCRbeta sequences occurred in one to five individuals.

Single viable CD3+CD4+CD8-CD45RO+ cells were sorted as the memory CD4+ T cells. Method: immunoSEQ multiplex PCR; TCRdb's copy keeps in-frame clones and lacks some. The repertoire consists of some 87,000 clones, with roughly 80% occurring once and the leading ten covering about 3.5%. About this clone: The antigen remains undetermined.

Germline assignment: CDR1 SGDLS and CDR2 YYNGEE. The CDR3 extends over 15 amino acids. V lost 2 bases, J lost 3 bases, and 5 bases stayed unmatched. Sequenced: memory CD4+ T cells from blood. The clonotype originates from an adult in good health and CMV-seropositive. The chain has TRBV9 and TRBJ1-3; 7 bases line up with TRBD1. DNA for the CDR3: TGTGCCAGCAGCGTCCAGGGGGTCGGTGGAAACACCATATATTTT. Its translation is CASSVQGVGGNTIYF.